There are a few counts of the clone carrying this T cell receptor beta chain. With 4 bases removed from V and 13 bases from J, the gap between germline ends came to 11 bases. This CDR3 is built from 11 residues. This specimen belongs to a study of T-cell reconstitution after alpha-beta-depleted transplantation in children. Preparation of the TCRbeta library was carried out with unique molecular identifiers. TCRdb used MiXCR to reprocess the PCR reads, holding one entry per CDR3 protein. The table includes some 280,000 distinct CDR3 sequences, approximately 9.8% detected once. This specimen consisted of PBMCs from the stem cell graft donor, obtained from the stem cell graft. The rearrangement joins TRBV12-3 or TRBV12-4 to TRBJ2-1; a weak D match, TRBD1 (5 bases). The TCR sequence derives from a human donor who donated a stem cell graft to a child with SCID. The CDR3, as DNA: TGTGCCAGCAGTTACGACAGATATCAGTTCTTC. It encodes CASSYDRYQFF.